The 19 T cell receptor beta chains listed next were all sequenced from one sample in a study of shared clonotypes between healthy human individuals. CD45RO-negative cells were positively selected for CCR7, leaving out terminally differentiated effector memory CD45RA+ cells. Produced via immunoSEQ multiplex PCR; TCRdb's table is partial and in-frame only. Among about 2,100,000 clones listed, approximately 94% were seen once. Sequencing used naive CD8+ T cells from PBMCs. The receptor set was obtained from a man younger than 35 in good health. Some clones in this sample may be carry-over from other donors' samples.

The chain has TRBV6-1 and TRBJ2-5; no clear D. Germline lookup yields CDR1 MNHNS and CDR2 SASEGT. The CDR3 contains 18 residues. V lost 3 bases and J lost 0, with 20 bases in between. The CDR3 sequence is CASSDRKVSVSYQETQYF. Here the CDR3 DNA reads TGTGCCAGCAGTGACAGGAAAGTTTCGGTTTCGTACCAAGAGACCCAGTACTTC.

The J gene is TRBJ2-7, the V gene TRBV11-2; D uncertain. This CDR3 is 13 amino acids long. Germline lookup yields CDR1 SGHAT and CDR2 FQNNGV. The ends were cut back, 4 bases at V and 3 bases at J, with 10 bases in the middle. CDR3 loop: CASSYEADYEQYF. Here the CDR3 DNA reads TGTGCCAGCAGCTATGAGGCAGACTACGAGCAGTACTTC.

This chain connects TRBV19 to TRBJ1-1, with D possibly being TRBD1 (5 bases). CDR1 LNHDA and CDR2 SQIVND come from the germline V gene (reference sequence). Trimming stripped 5 bases from V and 1 base from J, with 17 bases between. CDR3 length equals 16 residues. The CDR3 region has the DNA TGTGCCAGTAGTCCCCGTCTTTGGGGCAGGAACACTGAAGCTTTCTTT. This encodes CASSPRLWGRNTEAFF.

This chain joins TRBV11-2 and TRBJ2-4, with TRBD1 matching 8 bases. The germline V gene encodes CDR1 SGHAT and CDR2 FQNNGV. The CDR3 is made up of 15 amino acids. V was clipped by 5 bases and J by 1 base; unmatched bases: 4. The CDR3 DNA sequence: TGTGCCAGCAGCGCCCGACAGGGGGCCAAAAACATTCAGTACTTC. It encodes CASSARQGAKNIQYF.

This clone was seen a single time. The identical CDR3 is also encoded by other nucleotide sequences in the sample. The gene calls are TRBV5-6 and TRBJ1-3; D gene uncertain. The CDR3 contains 14 residues. Germline V gene sequence: CDR1 SGHDT, CDR2 YYEEEE. V shed 2 bases and J shed 0 bases, with 6 bases lying between them. CDR3 protein: CASSLEVSGNTIYF. The CDR3 nucleotides read TGTGCCAGCAGCTTAGAAGTCTCTGGAAACACCATATATTTT.

This clone was recorded only once. The rearrangement joins TRBV14 to TRBJ2-3; the D is unclear. The CDR3 extends over 16 amino acids. CDR1 is SGHDN and CDR2 is FVKESK in the germline V gene. The V gene lost 2 bases and the J gene lost 0 bases, with 12 bases spanning the gap. The CDR3 bases are TGTGCCAGCAGCCAATTTGGTGCATCTAGCACAGATACGCAGTATTTT. Amino acid sequence: CASSQFGASSTDTQYF.

The V call is TRBV6-5, the J call TRBJ2-7; weak D call: TRBD1 (6 bases). V was cut by 2 bases and J by 3 bases, with 17 bases left in between. Germline-derived CDR1 and CDR2 are MNHEY and SVGAGI. CDR3 length: 16 residues. The CDR3 DNA reads as TGTGCCAGCAGTTACGCGTGGGACACCGGATACTACGAGCAGTACTTC. Amino acids: CASSYAWDTGYYEQYF.

A few counts support this clone. The V and J genes are TRBV6-5 and TRBJ1-1, with 7 nucleotides matching TRBD1. The trim removed 7 bases at V and 1 base at J, leaving 3 bases unmatched. This CDR3 has 13 residues. CDR1 MNHEY and CDR2 SVGAGI come from the germline V gene. Written as DNA, the CDR3 is TGTGCCAGCACCGGACAGGAGAACACTGAAGCTTTCTTT. This codes for CASTGQENTEAFF.

The genes are TRBV9 and TRBJ1-1; tentative D call: TRBD1 (6 bases). CDR1 is SGDLS, CDR2 YYNGEE, per germline. The CDR3 is made up of 12 amino acids. V lost 4 bases and J lost 7, with 11 bases in between. The CDR3 nucleotides read TGTGCCAGCAGCCCAGAGGACAGTGAAGCTTTCTTT. Its protein product is CASSPEDSEAFF.

Details on this clone: A much larger clone lies a single base off, so this may be a read error. The same CDR3 can be traced to other DNA sequences in this sample. The chain has TRBV27 and TRBJ2-7; D gene unclear. Germline-derived CDR1 and CDR2 are MNHEY and SMNVEV (reference sequence). V was trimmed by 3 bases and J by 2 bases, leaving 8 bases between them. This CDR3 has 13 residues. The DNA of the CDR3 is TGTGCCAGCAGTTTTGGCAGTACCTACGAGCAGTACTTC. It codes for CASSFGSTYEQYF.

The V and J genes are TRBV2 and TRBJ2-1; 7 bases align to TRBD1. The CDR3 totals 13 residues. Per the germline V gene, CDR1 is SNHLY and CDR2 is FYNNEI. Germline trimming cut 6 bases from V and 6 bases from J; bases unmatched to any gene: 5. For the CDR3, the DNA is TGTGCCAGCAGGCCGGGACAGAGCAATGAGCAGTTCTTC. This codes for CASRPGQSNEQFF.

V usage is TRBV9 and J usage is TRBJ1-5; weak D call: TRBD1 (5 bases). Germline V gene sequence: CDR1 SGDLS, CDR2 YYNGEE. The CDR3 spans 13 residues. Trimming left V 4 bases short and J 4 bases short, with 9 bases between. The CDR3 DNA sequence: TGTGCCAGCAGCTTGACAGCTAATCAGCCCCAGCATTTT. Protein sequence: CASSLTANQPQHF.

This chain uses TRBV4-1 with TRBJ1-5, with TRBD1 matching over 7 bases. V lost 1 base, J lost 1 base, and 7 bases stayed unmatched. Germline lookup yields CDR1 MGHRA and CDR2 YSYEKL. CDR3 size: 17 residues. CDR3: CASSQGDRVYSNQPQHF. As DNA, the CDR3 is TGCGCCAGCAGCCAAGGAGACAGGGTTTACAGCAATCAGCCCCAGCATTTT.

This chain uses TRBV4-1 with TRBJ1-3; D call uncertain. From germline, CDR1 is MGHRA and CDR2 YSYEKL. The V gene lost 4 bases and the J gene lost 0 bases, with 13 bases spanning the gap. The CDR3 is made up of 16 amino acids. CDR3 in DNA: TGCGCCAGCAGCCCCTCCCAGACACGCTCTGGAAACACCATATATTTT. Amino acid sequence: CASSPSQTRSGNTIYF.

The count of this clone is one. The chain combines TRBV9 with TRBJ1-1; D is unclear. CDR3 size: 14 residues. Germline lookup yields CDR1 SGDLS and CDR2 YYNGEE. The V end was cut by 0 bases, the J end by 1 base, with 7 bases between. CDR3 sequence: CASSVGLRNTEAFF. In nucleotides, the CDR3 is TGTGCCAGCAGCGTAGGCCTTCGGAACACTGAAGCTTTCTTT.

The chain carries TRBV29-1 and TRBJ1-2; D is possibly TRBD1 (5 bases). This CDR3 has 13 amino acids. Germline CDR1 is SQVTM and CDR2 is ANQGSEA. V gave up 3 bases and J gave up 4 bases, with 12 bases separating them. The CDR3 sequence is CSVDPGLGYGYTF. The DNA of the CDR3 is TGCAGCGTTGATCCAGGGTTGGGCTATGGCTACACCTTC.

This clone appeared a single time. DNA for the CDR3: TGTGCCAGCAGCTGGACAGGTGGGGCCGGGGAGCTGTTTTTT. This codes for CASSWTGGAGELFF. The chain is built from TRBV11-2 and TRBJ2-2; 7 bases match TRBD1. The CDR3 has 14 amino acids. Germline values: CDR1 SGHAT, CDR2 FQNNGV. The trim removed 4 bases at V and 6 bases at J, leaving 5 bases unmatched.

The chain uses TRBV10-1 and TRBJ1-1; D uncertain. This CDR3 is 13 amino acids long. The V gene's germline CDR1 is WNHNN and CDR2 SYGVQD (reference sequence). Trimming removed 6 bases from V and 1 base from J, with 9 bases in between. The CDR3 here is CASSAYSNTEAFF. CDR3 nucleotides: TGCGCCAGCAGCGCTTACTCGAACACTGAAGCTTTCTTT.

The V and J genes are TRBV27 and TRBJ2-3, with 8 nucleotides matching TRBD2. The CDR3 spans 17 residues. Losses at the gene ends were 1 base for V and 5 bases for J; bases not matched to a gene: 11. Germline CDR1 is MNHEY and CDR2 is SMNVEV (reference sequence). For the CDR3, the DNA is TGTGCCAGCAGTTTATATCTTGGGACTAGAAGTGTAGATACGCAGTATTTT. Its translation is CASSLYLGTRSVDTQYF.